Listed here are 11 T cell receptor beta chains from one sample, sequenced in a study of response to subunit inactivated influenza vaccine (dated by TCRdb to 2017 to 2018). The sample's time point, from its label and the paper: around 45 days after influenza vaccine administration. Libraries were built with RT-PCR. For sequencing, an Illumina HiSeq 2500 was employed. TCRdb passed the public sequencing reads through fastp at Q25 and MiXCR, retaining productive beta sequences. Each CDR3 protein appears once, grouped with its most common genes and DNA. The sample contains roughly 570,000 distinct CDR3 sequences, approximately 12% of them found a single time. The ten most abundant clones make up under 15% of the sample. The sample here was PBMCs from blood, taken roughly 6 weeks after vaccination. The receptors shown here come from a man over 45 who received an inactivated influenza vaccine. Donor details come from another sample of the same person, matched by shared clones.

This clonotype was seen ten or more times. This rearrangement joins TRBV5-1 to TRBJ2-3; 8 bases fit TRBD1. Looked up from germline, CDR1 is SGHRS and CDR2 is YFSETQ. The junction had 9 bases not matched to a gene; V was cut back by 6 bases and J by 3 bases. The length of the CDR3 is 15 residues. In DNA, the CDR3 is TGCGCCAGCAACCATGGACAGGGTTCGACAGATACGCAGTATTTT. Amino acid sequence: CASNHGQGSTDTQYF.

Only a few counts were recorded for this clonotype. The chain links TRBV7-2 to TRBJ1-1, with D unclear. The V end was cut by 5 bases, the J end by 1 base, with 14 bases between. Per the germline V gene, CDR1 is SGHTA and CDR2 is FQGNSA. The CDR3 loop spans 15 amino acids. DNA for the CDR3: TGTGCCAGCAGCCCCGGGAGGGCCCAGAACACTGAAGCTTTCTTT. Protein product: CASSPGRAQNTEAFF. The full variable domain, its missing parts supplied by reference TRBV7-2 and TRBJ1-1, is GAGVSQSPSNKVTEKGKDVELRCDPISGHTALYWYRQSLGQGLEFLIYFQGNSAPDKSGLPSDRFSAERTGGSVSTLTIQRTQQEDSAVYLCASSPGRAQNTEAFFGQGTRLTVV.

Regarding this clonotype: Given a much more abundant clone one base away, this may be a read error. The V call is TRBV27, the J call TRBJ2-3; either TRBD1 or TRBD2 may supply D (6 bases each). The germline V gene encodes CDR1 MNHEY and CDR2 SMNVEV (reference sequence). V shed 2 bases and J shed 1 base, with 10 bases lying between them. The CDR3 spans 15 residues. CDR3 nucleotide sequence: TGTGCCAGCAGTTTAATACGGGGGCGCACAGATACGCAGTATTTT. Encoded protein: CASSLIRGRTDTQYF.

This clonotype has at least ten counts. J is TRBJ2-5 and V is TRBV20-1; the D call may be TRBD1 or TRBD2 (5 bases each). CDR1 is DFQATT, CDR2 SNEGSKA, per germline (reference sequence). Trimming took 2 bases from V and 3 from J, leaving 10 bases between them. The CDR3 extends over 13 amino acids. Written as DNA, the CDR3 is TGCAGTGCTAGACGTGGGGGAGAAGAGACCCAGTACTTC. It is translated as CSARRGGEETQYF.

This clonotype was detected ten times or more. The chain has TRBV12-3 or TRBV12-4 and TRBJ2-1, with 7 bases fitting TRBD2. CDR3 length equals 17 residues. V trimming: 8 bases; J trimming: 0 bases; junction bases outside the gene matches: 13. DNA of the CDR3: TGTGCCAGCCCTCCCTCGATGTTAGCGGGCTCCTACAATGAGCAGTTCTTC. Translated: CASPPSMLAGSYNEQFF.

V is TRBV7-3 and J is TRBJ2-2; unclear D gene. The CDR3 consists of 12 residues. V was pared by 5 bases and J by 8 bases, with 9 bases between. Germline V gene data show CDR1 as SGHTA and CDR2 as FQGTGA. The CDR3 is CASSLRRGELFF. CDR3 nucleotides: TGTGCCAGCAGCCTCCGCAGGGGGGAGCTGTTTTTT.

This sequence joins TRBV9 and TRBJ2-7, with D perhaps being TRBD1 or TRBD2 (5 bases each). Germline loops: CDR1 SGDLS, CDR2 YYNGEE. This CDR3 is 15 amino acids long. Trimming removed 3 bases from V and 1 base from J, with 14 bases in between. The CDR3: CASSASGTASYEQYF. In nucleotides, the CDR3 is TGTGCCAGCAGCGCCTCCGGGACGGCATCCTACGAGCAGTACTTC.

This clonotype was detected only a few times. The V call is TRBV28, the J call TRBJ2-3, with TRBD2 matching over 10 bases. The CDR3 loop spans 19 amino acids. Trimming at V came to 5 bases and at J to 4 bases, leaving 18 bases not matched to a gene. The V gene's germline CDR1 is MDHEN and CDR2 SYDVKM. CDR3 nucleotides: TGTGCCAGCAGTCCGGGACTGGTAAGCGGGAGGGCCTTTGCAGATACGCAGTATTTT. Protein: CASSPGLVSGRAFADTQYF. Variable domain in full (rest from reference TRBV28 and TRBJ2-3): DVKVTQSSRYLVKRTGEKVFLECVQDMDHENMFWYRQDPGLGLRLIYFSYDVKMKEKGDIPEGYSVSREKKERFSLILESASTNQTSMYLCASSPGLVSGRAFADTQYFGPGTRLTVL.

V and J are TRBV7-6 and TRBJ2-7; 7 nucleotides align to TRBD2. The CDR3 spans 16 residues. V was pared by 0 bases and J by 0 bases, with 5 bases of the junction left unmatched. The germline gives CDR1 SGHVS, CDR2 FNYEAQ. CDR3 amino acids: CASSLATAGSSYEQYF. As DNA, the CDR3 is TGTGCCAGCAGCTTAGCGACAGCGGGGAGCTCCTACGAGCAGTACTTC.

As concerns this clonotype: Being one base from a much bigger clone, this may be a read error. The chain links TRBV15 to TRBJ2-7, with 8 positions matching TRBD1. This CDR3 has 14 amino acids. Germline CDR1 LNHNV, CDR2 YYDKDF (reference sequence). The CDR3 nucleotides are TGTGCCACCAGCACAGGCAGGGGGCTGTACGAGCAGCACTTC. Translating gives CATSTGRGLYEQHF.

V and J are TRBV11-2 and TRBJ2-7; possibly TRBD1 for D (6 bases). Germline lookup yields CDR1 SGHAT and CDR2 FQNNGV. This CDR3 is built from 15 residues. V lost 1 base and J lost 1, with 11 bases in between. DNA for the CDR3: TGTGCCAGCAGCTTAGCACTCAGGGGTTCCTACGAGCAGTACTTC. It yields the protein CASSLALRGSYEQYF.